Only a few counts were recorded for the clone carrying this TCR beta chain. This entry is derived from a study of T-cell memory formation after mild COVID-19. TCRdb called the 5' RACE reads again in MiXCR, with one record for every CDR3 protein. The sample contains a few hundred thousand distinct CDR3 sequences, 20% of which appear only once. The V and J ends lost 2 bases and 5 bases respectively, with 15 bases between them. Per germline, CDR1 MDHEN and CDR2 SYDVKM. The CDR3 is 15 amino acids. This TCR was recovered from a man between 18 and 29 years old who had mild COVID-19 (a few samples of this study predate the infection). Cell type and time point are not known. The chain combines TRBV28 with TRBJ2-5; possible D gene TRBD2, 6 bases. Sample: PBMCs or a T cell subset sorted from them (not recorded which). The CDR3 reads CASSLRDRGMETQYF. In DNA, the CDR3 is TGTGCCAGCAGTTTAAGGGACCGGGGGATGGAGACCCAGTACTTC.